The entry below describes one T cell receptor beta chain. The antigen it binds to is not known. The instrument was a NextSeq 550. The Human TCR Profiling Kit (MiLaboratory) was used to prepare UMI-labeled 5' RACE TRB cDNA libraries. The full amount of extracted RNA was used for cDNA synthesis, and the full amount of resulting cDNA was used for PCR amplification. Libraries were prepared in parallel using an identical number of PCR cycles. The paper's processing steps were these. MIGEC and MiXCR extracted about 53,000 +/- 10,000 unique UMI-labeled TRB cDNA molecules per library, requiring at least two reads per UMI. On average, around 40,000 +/- 10,000 functional in-frame TRB CDR3 nucleotide clonotypes lacking stop codons were found per library. After each sample was downsampled to 5000 UMI-labeled TRB molecules, VDJtools was used to calculate diversity metrics such as normalized Shannon-Wiener and Chao1. VDJtools was used to calculate clonotype-size-weighted physicochemical properties of the central five CDR3 residues, namely interaction energy, strength, volume and Kidera factor 4. Once TCRdb had reprocessed the reads, it stored one entry per CDR3 protein sequence and supplied no DNA. TCRdb's processing, not the authors' own work, is the source of the V and J calls. The table kept for this sample lists 4,000 to 6,000 distinct CDR3 sequences. Of the sample, 1.4% falls within the top ten clones.

Each CD8+ T cell subset was flow-sorted in triplicate, with some 300,000 cells per subset placed directly into RLT lysis buffer. To keep memory contaminants out, a stringent definition of naive CD8+ T cells was applied: CD45RO-CCR7+CD27+CD95-. Peripheral blood mononuclear cells were isolated from buffy coats by standard density gradient centrifugation. Naive CXCR3-negative and CXCR3-positive CD8+ T cells were flow-sorted on a FACSAria III. Total RNA was extracted from sorted cells using an RNeasy Mini Kit. CDR1 SGHDN and CDR2 FVKESK are derived from the germline V gene. The CDR3, cysteine through phenylalanine, is 12 amino acids long. The DNA is unrecorded. The sample originates from a study of CXCR3-negative and CXCR3-positive naive CD8 T cells (dated 2019 in TCRdb). For the study in its entirety: In total, around 140 million TRB reads were obtained, or roughly 1.5 +/- 0.3 million reads per library. For the TRBV-TRBJ cluster analysis, the naive subsets came from roughly 5 donors, while the memory cells came from 3 donors. Data from 11 donors, pooled across two independent experiments, went into the diversity and physicochemical repertoire analyses.

General findings and caveats noted by the study authors: Within the same donor, TRBV-TRBJ usage looked similar between naive CXCR3-negative and CXCR3-positive cells, but memory cells had distinct patterns. Because surface CD5, which has been linked to self-reactivity in mice, was comparable between naive subsets, TCR interaction strength was also inferred from TRB CDR3 physicochemical properties. Freshly isolated PBMCs were used for most assays because CXCR3 expression went down partially after cryopreservation. Both naive subsets had comparably high repertoire diversity, while memory CD8+ T cells had much lower repertoire diversity. Compared with CXCR3-negative naive cells, CXCR3-positive naive cells had TRB CDR3s with higher hydrophobicity (lower Kidera factor 4), lower energy, and higher strength and volume indices.

The receptor chain draws on TRBV14 and TRBJ2-1. Material for sequencing was naive CXCR3+ CD8+ T cells from blood. The sample's cell subset or site label, decoded: CD45RO-CCR7+CD27+CD95- naive CD8+ T cells expressing CXCR3 (TNR3+). This sequence was found in a human donor in good health. Some clones in this sample may be carry-over from other donors' samples. CDR3 protein: CASSPIATEQFF.